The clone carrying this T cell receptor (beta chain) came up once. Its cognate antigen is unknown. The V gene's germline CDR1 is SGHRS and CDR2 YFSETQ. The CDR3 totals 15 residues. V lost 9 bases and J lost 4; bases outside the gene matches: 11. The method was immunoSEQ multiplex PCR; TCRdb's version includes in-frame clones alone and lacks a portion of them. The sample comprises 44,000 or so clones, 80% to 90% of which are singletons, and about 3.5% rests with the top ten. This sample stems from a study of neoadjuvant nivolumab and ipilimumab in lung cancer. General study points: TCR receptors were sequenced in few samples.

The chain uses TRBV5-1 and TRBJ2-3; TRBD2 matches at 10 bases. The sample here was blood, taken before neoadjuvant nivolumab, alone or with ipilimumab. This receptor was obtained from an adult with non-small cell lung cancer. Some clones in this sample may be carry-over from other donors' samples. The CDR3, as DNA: TGCGCCACCAACAACCCTAGCGGGAGTCCAGATACGCAGTATTTT. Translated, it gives CATNNPSGSPDTQYF.